Presented here are 21 T cell receptor beta chains from one specimen sequenced in a study of blood T cell repertoires in COVID-19. Clones were sequenced by immunoSEQ multiplex PCR, and TCRdb holds only the in-frame ones, with some missing. This sample yields about 220,000 clones, of which roughly 86% are seen a single time; 3% belongs to the top ten. The source material was peripheral blood. These receptors were collected from a woman in her twenties or thirties who had recovered from COVID-19.

V usage is TRBV6-5 and J usage is TRBJ1-2; tentative D call: TRBD1 (5 bases). This CDR3 comprises 14 residues. Germline CDR1 and CDR2: MNHEY and SVGAGI. The V end was cut by 6 bases, the J end by 4 bases, with 15 bases between. Written as DNA, the CDR3 is TGTGCCAGCAGACTTACCAGGGTAGGCTATGGCTACACCTTC. It translates to CASRLTRVGYGYTF.

The chain joins TRBV27 to TRBJ2-3; 12 bases are shared with TRBD1. There are 17 residues in the CDR3. J was trimmed by 6 bases and V by 7 bases; bases with no gene match: 14. Germline lookup yields CDR1 MNHEY and CDR2 SMNVEV (reference sequence). CDR3 protein: CASTPHRWDRGRDTQYF. CDR3 DNA: TGTGCCAGCACCCCCCATAGATGGGACAGGGGGCGTGATACGCAGTATTTT.

The chain employs TRBV12-3 or TRBV12-4 and TRBJ2-5; D is unclear. The CDR3 has 13 residues. Trimming took 3 bases from V and 5 from J, leaving 10 bases between them. DNA of the CDR3: TGTGCCAGCAGTTTTATAGAGGCTGAGACCCAGTACTTC. Its protein product is CASSFIEAETQYF.

The genes are TRBV2 and TRBJ1-1; TRBD1 matches at 8 bases. Unmatched junction bases numbered 4, after V lost 5 bases and J lost 5 bases. This CDR3 is 13 amino acids long. The germline CDR1 and CDR2 sequences are SNHLY and FYNNEI. CDR3 DNA sequence: TGTGCCAGCAGTAAGACAGGGGATACTGAAGCTTTCTTT. This translates into CASSKTGDTEAFF.

This clone was counted once. The CDR3 loop is CASSQVGREQPQHF. The CDR3 region has the DNA TGTGCCAGCAGCCAAGTGGGGCGAGAACAGCCCCAGCATTTT. V gene TRBV4-2 combines with J gene TRBJ1-5; maybe TRBD1 (5 bases). Germline assignment: CDR1 LGHNA and CDR2 YNFKEQ. The CDR3 runs 14 residues. Trimming cost V 1 base and J 7 bases, with 11 bases left between them.

This chain connects TRBV24-1 to TRBJ2-2; TRBD1 might be the D (7 bases). The CDR3 has 16 residues. CDR1 is KGHDR, CDR2 SFDVKD, per germline. With 3 bases removed from V and 0 bases from J, the gap between germline ends came to 10 bases. CDR3 loop: CATSDAGQSNTGELFF. CDR3 in DNA: TGTGCCACCAGTGATGCGGGACAGTCGAACACCGGGGAGCTGTTTTTT.

V and J are TRBV11-2 and TRBJ2-1, with TRBD1 matching 7 bases. The V gene end was trimmed by 0 bases and the J gene end by 6 bases; junction bases not matched to a gene: 5. Germline V gene lookup returns CDR1 SGHAT and CDR2 FQNNGV. The CDR3 has 15 amino acids. CDR3 in amino acids: CASSLEATGSNEQFF. CDR3 DNA sequence: TGTGCCAGCAGCTTAGAGGCGACAGGGTCCAATGAGCAGTTCTTC.

The chain recombines TRBV11-3 with TRBJ2-2; a possible D gene is TRBD1 (6 bases). CDR3 length: 15 amino acids. Germline V lookup: CDR1 SGHNT, CDR2 YENEEA. V was pared by 4 bases and J by 5 bases, with 14 bases between. In nucleotides, the CDR3 is TGTGCCAGCAGCTCCTTCGCAGGGGTTACCGGGGAGCTGTTTTTT. As protein: CASSSFAGVTGELFF.

This chain uses TRBV4-1 with TRBJ1-3; possibly TRBD1 for D (6 bases). Trimming stripped 1 base from V and 3 bases from J, with 13 bases between. The CDR3 extends over 16 amino acids. From germline, CDR1 is MGHRA and CDR2 YSYEKL. CDR3 in DNA: TGCGCCAGCAGCCAAGTTGTCGGCAGGGGTGGAAACACCATATATTTT. Translating gives CASSQVVGRGGNTIYF.

The genes are TRBV3-1 (or the pseudogene TRBV3-2) and TRBJ1-6; D remains ambiguous. The V and J ends lost 4 bases and 8 bases respectively, with 9 bases between them. The germline V gene has CDR1 LGHDT and CDR2 YNNKEL (reference sequence). The CDR3 spans 13 residues. Here the CDR3 DNA reads TGTGCCAGCAGCCCGAACAGCTATTCACCCCTCCACTTT. It yields the protein CASSPNSYSPLHF.

The chain carries TRBV11-1 and TRBJ1-5; D is possibly TRBD1 (6 bases). Trimming cost V 5 bases and J 11 bases, with 22 bases left between them. CDR1 and CDR2 (germline): SGHAT, FQDESV (reference sequence). The CDR3 spans 15 residues. CDR3 loop: CASSPDRLEAVTQHF. In nucleotides, the CDR3 is TGTGCCAGCAGCCCCGACAGGTTGGAGGCGGTGACCCAGCATTTT.

This chain connects TRBV19 to TRBJ2-1, with D uncertain. V lost 0 bases to trimming and J lost 6 bases, with 6 bases between them. This CDR3 spans 13 amino acids. Per the germline V gene, CDR1 is LNHDA and CDR2 is SQIVND (reference sequence). The CDR3 protein is CASSIESPNEQFF. The CDR3 DNA follows: TGTGCCAGTAGTATAGAGAGCCCCAATGAGCAGTTCTTC.

The chain employs TRBV5-1 and TRBJ1-2; D uncertain. Germline CDR1 and CDR2: SGHRS and YFSETQ. The length of the CDR3 is 13 residues. V lost 4 bases and J lost 5, with 12 bases in between. The CDR3 bases are TGCGCCAGCAGCCCACTGGGCGCTTATGGCTACACCTTC. Its translation: CASSPLGAYGYTF.

This clone was seen more than once but under ten times. This rearrangement joins TRBV7-9 to TRBJ1-2; D call uncertain. Trimming cost V 2 bases and J 4 bases, with 8 bases left between them. The CDR3 is made up of 13 amino acids. CDR1 SEHNR and CDR2 FQNEAQ come from the germline V gene (reference sequence). The CDR3 DNA follows: TGTGCCAGCAGCTTACCCGAGGGCTATGGCTACACCTTC. Translation gives CASSLPEGYGYTF.

V and J are TRBV14 and TRBJ2-1; the match to TRBD2 covers 7 bases. The trim removed 0 bases at V and 4 bases at J, leaving 6 bases unmatched. This CDR3 is 16 amino acids long. Germline V lookup: CDR1 SGHDN, CDR2 FVKESK. Here the CDR3 reads CASSQERTRNYNEQFF. CDR3 nucleotide sequence: TGTGCCAGCAGCCAAGAAAGGACTAGAAATTACAATGAGCAGTTCTTC.

There are a few counts of this clone. The chain recombines TRBV7-6 with TRBJ2-7; 10 bases are a match to TRBD2. Germline assignment: CDR1 SGHVS and CDR2 FNYEAQ. The CDR3 runs 15 residues. Trimming at V came to 2 bases and at J to 7 bases, leaving 8 bases not matched to a gene. CDR3 amino acids: CASSLLAGVRGEQYF. CDR3 nucleotides: TGTGCCAGCAGCTTACTAGCGGGGGTTCGTGGGGAGCAGTACTTC.

This chain joins TRBV12-1 and TRBJ2-3; the table's D call of TRBD1 was not tested on the DNA. TRBV12-1 constitutes a pseudogene. The CDR3 is 15 residues long. The CDR3 DNA is TGTGCCAGCAGCTTTGCCGGGACAGGCCCAGATACGCAGTATTTT. Its protein product is CASSFAGTGPDTQYF.

This clone has only one observation. The chain links TRBV5-1 to TRBJ2-7; 10 bases are shared with TRBD1. Germline CDR1 SGHRS, CDR2 YFSETQ. Unmatched junction bases numbered 9, after V lost 6 bases and J lost 0 bases. This CDR3 is 16 amino acids long. CDR3 loop: CASTLGRQGASYEQYF. CDR3 nucleotide sequence: TGCGCCAGCACCCTGGGGAGACAGGGGGCCTCCTACGAGCAGTACTTC.

The chain couples TRBV11-2 to TRBJ2-3; TRBD1 might be the D (7 bases). Per germline, CDR1 SGHAT and CDR2 FQNNGV. The CDR3 contains 17 residues. V shed 0 bases and J shed 4 bases, with 17 bases lying between them. The CDR3 coding sequence is TGTGCCAGCAGCTTAGATCAGGGGGGCTGGGGGGCAGATACGCAGTATTTT. It is translated as CASSLDQGGWGADTQYF. The full variable domain, with the rest looked up from reference TRBV11-2 and TRBJ2-3, is EAGVAQSPRYKIIEKRQSVAFWCNPISGHATLYWYQQILGQGPKLLIQFQNNGVVDDSQLPKDRFSAERLKGVDSTLKIQPAKLEDSAVYLCASSLDQGGWGADTQYFGPGTRLTVL.

CDR3 coding DNA: TGTGCCACCAGCAGAGCCCAGGGAGGGGAGCAGCCCCAGCATTTT. Protein sequence: CATSRAQGGEQPQHF. The chain couples TRBV15 to TRBJ1-5, with D possibly TRBD1 on 5 matching bases. This CDR3 comprises 15 residues. Germline CDR1 LNHNV, CDR2 YYDKDF (reference sequence). Trimming left V 1 base short and J 7 bases short, with 14 bases between.

This clone is a singleton in its sample. The V call is TRBV25-1, the J call TRBJ2-5; TRBD1 matches 9 bases. Germline V CDR1 and CDR2: MGHDK, SYGVNS. CDR3 length equals 15 residues. After removal of 7 bases from V and 5 bases from J, the junction contained 11 bases not matched to a gene. CDR3: CASNPGTGSWETQYF. Here the CDR3 DNA reads TGTGCCAGCAATCCCGGGACAGGGAGTTGGGAGACCCAGTACTTC.